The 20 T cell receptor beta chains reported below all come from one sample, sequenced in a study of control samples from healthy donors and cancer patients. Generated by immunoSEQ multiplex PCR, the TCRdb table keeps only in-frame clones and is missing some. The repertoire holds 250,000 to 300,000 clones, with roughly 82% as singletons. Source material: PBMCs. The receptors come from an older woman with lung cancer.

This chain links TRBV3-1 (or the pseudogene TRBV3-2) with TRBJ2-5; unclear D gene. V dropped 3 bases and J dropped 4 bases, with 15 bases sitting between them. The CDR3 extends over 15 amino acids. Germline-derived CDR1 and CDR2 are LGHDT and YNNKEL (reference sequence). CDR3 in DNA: TGTGCCAGCAGCCAGGCCGGCGAAGACCTAGAGACCCAGTACTTC. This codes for CASSQAGEDLETQYF.

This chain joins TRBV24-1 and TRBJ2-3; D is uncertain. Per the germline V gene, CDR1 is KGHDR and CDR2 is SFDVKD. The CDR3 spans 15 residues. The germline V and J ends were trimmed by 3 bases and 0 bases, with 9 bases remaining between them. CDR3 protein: CATSDPRESTDTQYF. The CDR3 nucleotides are TGTGCCACCAGTGATCCGCGTGAAAGCACAGATACGCAGTATTTT.

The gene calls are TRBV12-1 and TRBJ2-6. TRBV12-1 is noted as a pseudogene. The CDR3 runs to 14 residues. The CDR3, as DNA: TGTGCCAGCAGCCACGTTAGGGGGGCCAACGTCCTGACTTTC. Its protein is CASSHVRGANVLTF.

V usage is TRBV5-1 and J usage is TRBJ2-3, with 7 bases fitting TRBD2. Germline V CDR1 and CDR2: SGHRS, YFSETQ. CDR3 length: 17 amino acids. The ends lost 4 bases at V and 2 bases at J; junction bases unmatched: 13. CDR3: CASSLTTGGRLTDTQYF. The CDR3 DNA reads TGCGCCAGCAGCCTAACCACGGGGGGAAGGCTCACAGATACGCAGTATTTT. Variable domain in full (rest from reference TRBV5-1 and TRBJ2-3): KAGVTQTPRYLIKTRGQQVTLSCSPISGHRSVSWYQQTPGQGLQFLFEYFSETQRNKGNFPGRFSGRQFSNSRSEMNVSTLELGDSALYLCASSLTTGGRLTDTQYFGPGTRLTVL.

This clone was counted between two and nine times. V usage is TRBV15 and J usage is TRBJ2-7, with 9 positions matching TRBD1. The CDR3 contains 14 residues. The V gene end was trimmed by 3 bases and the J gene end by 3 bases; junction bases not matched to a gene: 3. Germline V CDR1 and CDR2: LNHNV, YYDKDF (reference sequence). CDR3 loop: CATSSDRGFYEQYF. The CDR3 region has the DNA TGTGCCACCAGCAGCGACAGGGGGTTCTACGAGCAGTACTTC.

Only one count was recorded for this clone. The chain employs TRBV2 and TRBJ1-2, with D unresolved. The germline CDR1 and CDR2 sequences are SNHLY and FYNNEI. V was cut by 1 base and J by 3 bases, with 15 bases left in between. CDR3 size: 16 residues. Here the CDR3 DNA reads TGTGCCAGCAGTGAAGGGACCTATCCTGGGGACTATGGCTACACCTTC. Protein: CASSEGTYPGDYGYTF.

The CDR3 nucleotides read TGTGCCAGTAGTACCTCAGGCGTAACCTACGAGCAGTACTTC. Amino acid sequence: CASSTSGVTYEQYF. The V gene is TRBV19, the J gene TRBJ2-7; D remains ambiguous. The V end was cut by 4 bases, the J end by 2 bases, with 12 bases between. CDR1 LNHDA and CDR2 SQIVND come from the germline V gene (reference sequence). There are 14 residues in the CDR3.

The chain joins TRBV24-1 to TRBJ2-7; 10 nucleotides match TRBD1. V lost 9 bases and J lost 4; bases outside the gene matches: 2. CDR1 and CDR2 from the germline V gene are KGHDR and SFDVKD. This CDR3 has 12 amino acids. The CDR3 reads CATGDRGYEQYF. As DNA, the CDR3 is TGTGCCACCGGGGACAGGGGATACGAGCAGTACTTC.

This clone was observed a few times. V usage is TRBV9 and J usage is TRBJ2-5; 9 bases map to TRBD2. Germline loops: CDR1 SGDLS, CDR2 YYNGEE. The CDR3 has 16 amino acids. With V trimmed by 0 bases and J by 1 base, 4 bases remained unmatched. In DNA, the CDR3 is TGTGCCAGCAGCGTAGGCCTAGCGGGGATCCAAGAGACCCAGTACTTC. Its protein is CASSVGLAGIQETQYF.

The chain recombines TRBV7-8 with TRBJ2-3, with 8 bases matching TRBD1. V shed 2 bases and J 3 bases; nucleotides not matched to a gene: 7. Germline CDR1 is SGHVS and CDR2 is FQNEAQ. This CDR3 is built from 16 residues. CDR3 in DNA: TGTGCCAGCAGCTTACGCCTCCGACAGGGGACAGATACGCAGTATTTT. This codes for CASSLRLRQGTDTQYF.

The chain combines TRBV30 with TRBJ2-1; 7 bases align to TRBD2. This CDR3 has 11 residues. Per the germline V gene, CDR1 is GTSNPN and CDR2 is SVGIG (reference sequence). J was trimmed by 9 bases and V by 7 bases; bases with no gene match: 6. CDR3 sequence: CALTSSAEQFF. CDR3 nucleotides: TGTGCCTTGACTAGCTCTGCTGAGCAGTTCTTC.

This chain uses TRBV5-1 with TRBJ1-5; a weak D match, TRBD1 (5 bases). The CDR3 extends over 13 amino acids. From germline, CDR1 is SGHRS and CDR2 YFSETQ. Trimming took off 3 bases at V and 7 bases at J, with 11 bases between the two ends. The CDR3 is CASSSDSTQPQHF. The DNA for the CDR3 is TGCGCCAGCAGCTCTGACAGTACGCAGCCCCAGCATTTT.

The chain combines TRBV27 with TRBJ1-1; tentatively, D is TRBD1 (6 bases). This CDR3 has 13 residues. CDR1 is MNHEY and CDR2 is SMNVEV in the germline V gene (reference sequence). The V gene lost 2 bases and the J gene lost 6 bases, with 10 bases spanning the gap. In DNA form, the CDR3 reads TGTGCCAGCAGTTTACTGACAGGTTCTGAAGCTTTCTTT. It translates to CASSLLTGSEAFF.

The DNA of the CDR3 is TGCGCCAGCAGCTCCGACGGACGGAACACTGAAGCTTTCTTT. Translated, it gives CASSSDGRNTEAFF. The chain employs TRBV5-1 and TRBJ1-1, with D unclear. Germline V CDR1 and CDR2: SGHRS, YFSETQ. The V and J ends lost 3 bases and 1 base respectively, with 10 bases between them. The CDR3 runs to 14 residues.

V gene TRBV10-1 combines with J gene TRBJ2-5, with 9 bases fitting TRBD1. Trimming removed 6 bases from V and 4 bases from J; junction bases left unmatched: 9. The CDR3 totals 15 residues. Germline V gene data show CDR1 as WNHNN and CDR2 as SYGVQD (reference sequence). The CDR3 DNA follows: TGCGCCAGCAGCGACCGGGACAGGGATGTAGAGACCCAGTACTTC. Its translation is CASSDRDRDVETQYF.

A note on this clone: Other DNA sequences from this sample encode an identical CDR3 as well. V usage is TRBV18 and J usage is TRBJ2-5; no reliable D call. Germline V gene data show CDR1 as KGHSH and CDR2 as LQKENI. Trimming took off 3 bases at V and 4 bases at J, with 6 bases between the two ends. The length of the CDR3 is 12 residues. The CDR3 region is CASSPDGETQYF. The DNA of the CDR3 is TGTGCCAGCTCACCCGACGGAGAGACCCAGTACTTC.

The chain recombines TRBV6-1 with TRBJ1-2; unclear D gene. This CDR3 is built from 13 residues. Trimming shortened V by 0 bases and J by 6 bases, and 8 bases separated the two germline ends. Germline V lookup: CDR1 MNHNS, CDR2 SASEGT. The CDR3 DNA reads TGTGCCAGCAGTGAAGCGACTATAGATGGCTACACCTTC. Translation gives CASSEATIDGYTF.

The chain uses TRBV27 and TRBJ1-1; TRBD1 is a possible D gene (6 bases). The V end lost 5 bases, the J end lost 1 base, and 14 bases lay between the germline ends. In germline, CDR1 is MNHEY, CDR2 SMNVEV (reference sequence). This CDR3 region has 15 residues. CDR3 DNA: TGTGCCAGCAGTCCATACAGGGCGGGGAACACTGAAGCTTTCTTT. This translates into CASSPYRAGNTEAFF.

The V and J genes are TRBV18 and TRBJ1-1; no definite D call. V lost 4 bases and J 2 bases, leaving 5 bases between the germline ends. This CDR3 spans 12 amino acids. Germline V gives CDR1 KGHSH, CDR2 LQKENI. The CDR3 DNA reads TGTGCCAGCTCACTCTCCAACACTGAAGCTTTCTTT. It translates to CASSLSNTEAFF. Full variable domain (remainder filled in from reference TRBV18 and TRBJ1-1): NAGVMQNPRHLVRRRGQEARLRCSPMKGHSHVYWYRQLPEEGLKFMVYLQKENIIDESGMPKERFSAEFPKEGPSILRIQQVVRGDSAAYFCASSLSNTEAFFGQGTRLTVV.

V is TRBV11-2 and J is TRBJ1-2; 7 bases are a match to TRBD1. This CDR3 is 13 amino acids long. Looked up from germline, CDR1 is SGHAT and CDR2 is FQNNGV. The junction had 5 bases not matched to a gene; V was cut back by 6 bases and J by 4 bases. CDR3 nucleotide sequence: TGTGCCAGCAGTCGGGACAGCCTCTATGGCTACACCTTC. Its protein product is CASSRDSLYGYTF.